One sample yielded the 5 T cell receptor beta chains listed below, sequenced in a study of blood T cell repertoires in COVID-19 (dated by TCRdb to about 2020). The library was prepared using the immunoSEQ multiplex PCR assay. TCRdb re-hosts the immuneACCESS table, in-frame sequences only. Its copies lack some clones; in the studies checked, an unresolved V gene accounts for under half of them, and the cause for the rest is not known. This sample lists about 280,000 clones; around 83% were detected once. The ten largest clonotypes hold approximately 5% of the sample. The specimen sequenced was PBMCs or T cells enriched from blood (not recorded which). The receptors originated from a man aged 35-49 years who had been exposed to COVID-19.

The chain is built from TRBV12-3 or TRBV12-4 and TRBJ2-7; the match to TRBD2 covers 13 bases. Trimming at V came to 7 bases and at J to 6 bases, leaving 3 bases not matched to a gene. This CDR3 is 13 amino acids long. The CDR3 coding sequence is TGTGCCAGCAATAGACTAGCGGGAGGCGAGCAGTACTTC. It translates to CASNRLAGGEQYF.

The genes are TRBV12-5 and TRBJ1-4; no reliable D call. Germline lookup yields CDR1 LGHNT and CDR2 FRNRAP. This CDR3 region has 14 residues. Trimming left V 6 bases short and J 7 bases short, with 15 bases between. The CDR3, as DNA: TGTGCTAGTGGCCCGGACTTGTTGGGTGAAAAACTGTTTTTT. Its protein is CASGPDLLGEKLFF.

In this sample, this clone turned up once. J is TRBJ1-3 and V is TRBV6-5, with D maybe TRBD1 (6 bases). The V gene lost 6 bases and the J gene lost 1 base, with 13 bases spanning the gap. Per the germline V gene, CDR1 is MNHEY and CDR2 is SVGAGI. The CDR3 loop spans 15 amino acids. The CDR3, as DNA: TGTGCCAGCAGGAAGATACAGGGTTCTGGAAACACCATATATTTT. It yields the protein CASRKIQGSGNTIYF.

The CDR3: CASSSGQPGYGYTF. DNA for the CDR3: TGTGCCAGCAGCTCGGGACAGCCTGGGTATGGCTACACCTTC. The V gene is TRBV7-3, the J gene TRBJ1-2; 7 nucleotides agree with TRBD1. Looked up from germline, CDR1 is SGHTA and CDR2 is FQGTGA. This CDR3 spans 14 amino acids. The ends lost 4 bases at V and 5 bases at J; junction bases unmatched: 7.

This clone was seen more than once but under ten times. The chain couples TRBV6-6 to TRBJ1-5; 8 bases align to TRBD1. There are 18 residues in the CDR3. With 5 bases clipped from V and 6 bases from J, the junction kept 18 bases outside the gene matches. Per germline, CDR1 MNHNY and CDR2 SVGAGI (reference sequence). The CDR3 sequence is CASSPILDRDQIGQPQHF. CDR3 sequence (DNA): TGTGCCAGCAGTCCAATCCTGGACAGGGATCAGATCGGTCAGCCCCAGCATTTT.